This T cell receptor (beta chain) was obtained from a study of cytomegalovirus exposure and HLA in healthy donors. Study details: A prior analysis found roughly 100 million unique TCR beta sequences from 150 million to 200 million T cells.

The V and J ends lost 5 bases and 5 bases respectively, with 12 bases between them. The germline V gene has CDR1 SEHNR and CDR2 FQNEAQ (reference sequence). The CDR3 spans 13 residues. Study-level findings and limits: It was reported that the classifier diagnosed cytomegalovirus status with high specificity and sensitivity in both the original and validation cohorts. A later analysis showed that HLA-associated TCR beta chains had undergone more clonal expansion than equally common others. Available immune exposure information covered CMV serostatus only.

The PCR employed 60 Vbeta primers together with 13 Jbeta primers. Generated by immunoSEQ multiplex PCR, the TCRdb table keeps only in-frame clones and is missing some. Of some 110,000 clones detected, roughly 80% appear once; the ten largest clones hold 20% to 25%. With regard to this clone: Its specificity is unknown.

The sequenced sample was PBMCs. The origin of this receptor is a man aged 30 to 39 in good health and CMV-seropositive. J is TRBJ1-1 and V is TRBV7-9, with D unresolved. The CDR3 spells CASSPPSGTEAFF. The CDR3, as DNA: TGTGCCAGCAGCCCGCCGTCGGGGACTGAAGCTTTCTTT.